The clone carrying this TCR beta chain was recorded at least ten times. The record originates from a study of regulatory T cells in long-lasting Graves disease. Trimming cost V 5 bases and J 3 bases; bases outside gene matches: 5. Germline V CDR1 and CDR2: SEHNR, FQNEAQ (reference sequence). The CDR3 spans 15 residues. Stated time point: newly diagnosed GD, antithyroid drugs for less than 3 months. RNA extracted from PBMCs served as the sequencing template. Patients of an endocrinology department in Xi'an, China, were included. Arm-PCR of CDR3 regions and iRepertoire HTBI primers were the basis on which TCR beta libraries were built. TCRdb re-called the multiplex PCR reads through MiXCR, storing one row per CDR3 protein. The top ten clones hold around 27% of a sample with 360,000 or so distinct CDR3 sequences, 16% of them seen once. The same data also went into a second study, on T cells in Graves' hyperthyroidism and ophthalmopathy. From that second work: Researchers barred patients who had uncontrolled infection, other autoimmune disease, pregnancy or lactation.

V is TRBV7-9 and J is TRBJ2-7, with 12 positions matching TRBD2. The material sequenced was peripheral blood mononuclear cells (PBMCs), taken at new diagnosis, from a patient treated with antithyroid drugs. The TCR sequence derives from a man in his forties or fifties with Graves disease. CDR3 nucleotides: TGTGCCAGCAGCCGTGGACTAGCGGGGAGCTACGAGCAGTACTTC. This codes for CASSRGLAGSYEQYF. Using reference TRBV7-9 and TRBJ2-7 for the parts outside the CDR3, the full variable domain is DTGVSQNPRHKITKRGQNVTFRCDPISEHNRLYWYRQTLGQGPEFLTYFQNEAQLEKSRLLSDRFSAERPKGSFSTLEIQRTEQGDSAMYLCASSRGLAGSYEQYFGPGTRLTVT.